This T cell receptor beta chain was recorded in a study of tumor-infiltrating lymphocytes in primary liver carcinoma (dated by TCRdb to 2017 to 2019). About the investigation overall: Roughly five patients with histopathologically diagnosed primary liver carcinoma underwent surgical resection in China between 2015 and 2016. The five patients, three men and two women aged 30 to 69 years, had hepatocellular carcinoma (four) or combined HCC and intrahepatic cholangiocarcinoma (one). Tumors of the five patients were stage T1-T3 N0M0 with maximum diameters of 4.2 to 10 cm. Each sample produced about 3.5 to 8 million productive TCRbeta reads, and read depth showed no significant difference between tissue types. Across five regions of each liver tumor, along with adjacent normal tissue and blood, the study brought together TCRbeta repertoire sequencing, expression microarrays and whole-exome sequencing. A total of 35 or so specimens from 5 patients went through TCRbeta repertoire sequencing, namely 25 tumor regions, 5 adjacent noncancerous liver tissues and 5 peripheral blood samples. High reproducibility was observed for the technical replicate repertoires, with mean shared-clone rates approximately 0.9 and correlation coefficients above 0.95.

The CDR3 holds 14 amino acids from the cysteine to the phenylalanine. Of the read, only the CDR3 DNA is kept; its 42 bases are in frame from base 1. The germline V gene encodes CDR1 SGHDT and CDR2 YYEEEE. Comment on this clonotype: Its antigen remains undetermined. The junction does not match germline at one end; this may be a read error.

Blood RNA was extracted from unsorted whole blood using TRIzol reagent, and germline DNA was obtained with the DNeasy Blood & Tissue kit. Patients had chronic HBV infection and were treatment-naive at sampling. Around 4 milliliters of peripheral blood were collected into K2EDTA tubes before surgery. Starting from about 550 ng total RNA, TCRbeta-specific cDNA was produced by reverse transcription with a constant-region primer and ProtoScript II reverse transcriptase. TCRbeta libraries were built with three nested multiplex PCR rounds, a slightly modified ARM-PCR procedure. Each of the first two PCR rounds ran for approximately 10 cycles using multiplex TRBV1-TRBV30 forward primers together with a Cbeta reverse primer. A final 25-cycle PCR with Deep VentR polymerase added sample barcodes and Illumina adapters. Before sequencing, amplicons between 200 and 500 bp were purified from gel using a QIAquick gel extraction kit. TCRbeta amplicons were sequenced on an Illumina HiSeq 2500 with 250-bp paired-end reads. The authors' analysis ran thus. Trimmomatic v0.33 was used to quality-trim the reads, and FLASH v1.2.11 was used to merge paired reads so that full CDR3 sequences could be recovered. MiGEC v1.2.1b assigned V, D and J germline segments to the rearranged TCRbeta sequences. Clonotype statistics and Shannon-Wiener diversity indices were calculated with VDJtools v1.0.0. To cut down on sampling bias, every analysis after diversity analysis relied on just the 250 most abundant clonotypes from each sample. The raw public data were reprocessed by TCRdb itself: fastp quality trimming at Q25, MiXCR clonotype calling, in-frame beta chains only. Under each unique CDR3 protein, matching rows form one entry showing the most common genes and DNA. These V and J calls derive from TCRdb rather than the authors' analysis. The sample table lists 200,000 or so distinct CDR3 sequences, less than 75% of them with a count of one. The biggest ten clones account for roughly 7% of the sample.

What the research found in general, with its limitations: Compared with blood, tumors had a significantly larger share of the repertoire taken up by the top 250 clones (p = 0.039). Pairs of tumor regions showed greater repertoire overlap (mean 36%) than tumor-adjacent pairs (approximately 17%) or tumor-blood pairs (roughly 15%), which is consistent with antigen-driven expansion. Only five patients were included in the study, and the authors note that the findings should be validated in a larger study. Because only the TCR beta chain was sequenced and unpaired alpha chains were not captured, true repertoire diversity is likely underestimated. Since the samples were bulk and unsorted, there was no way to compare CD4+ and CD8+ T cell repertoires.

This TCR was sampled from a woman aged 55-75 years with primary liver carcinoma and hepatitis B virus infection. Sequencing was done on a sample of peripheral blood. The sequence joins TRBV5-6 to TRBJ2-1, with no confidently assigned D gene. Here is the DNA: TGTACCAGCAGCTTAAAAATGGGCTACAATGAGCAGTTCTTC. Its protein is CTSSLKMGYNEQFF.